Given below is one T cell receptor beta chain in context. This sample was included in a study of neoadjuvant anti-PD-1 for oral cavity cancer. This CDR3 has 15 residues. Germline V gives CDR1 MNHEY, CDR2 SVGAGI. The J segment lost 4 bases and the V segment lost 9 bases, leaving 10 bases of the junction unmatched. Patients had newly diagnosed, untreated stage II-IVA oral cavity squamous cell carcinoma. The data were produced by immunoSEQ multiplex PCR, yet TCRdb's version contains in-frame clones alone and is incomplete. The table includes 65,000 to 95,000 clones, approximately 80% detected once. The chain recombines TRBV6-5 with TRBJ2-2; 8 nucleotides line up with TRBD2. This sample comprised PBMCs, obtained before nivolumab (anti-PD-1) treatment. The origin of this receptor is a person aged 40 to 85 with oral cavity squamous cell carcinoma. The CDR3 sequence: CASAGGLVGTGELFF. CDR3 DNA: TGTGCCAGTGCCGGGGGACTAGTGGGCACCGGGGAGCTGTTTTTT.